These 27 T cell receptor beta chains were sequenced from one sample in a study of identifying expanded T cells in peripheral blood. This table comes from immunoSEQ multiplex PCR, and its TCRdb copy is limited to in-frame clones, with some not included. The profile covers more than 95,000 clones, with about 80% appearing a single time and 3% to 3.5% taken by the ten largest. The sequencing input was blood. These receptors came from a person aged 18-70 years in good health.

The chain has TRBV19 and TRBJ2-1; weak D call: TRBD2 (6 bases). CDR3 length: 15 residues. V was trimmed by 5 bases and J by 3 bases, leaving 14 bases between them. The germline CDR1 and CDR2 sequences are LNHDA and SQIVND (reference sequence). Here the CDR3 DNA reads TGTGCCAGTAGTGCGGGGAGAAGCCTCTACAATGAGCAGTTCTTC. Its translation is CASSAGRSLYNEQFF.

The rearrangement joins TRBV11-2 to TRBJ1-4; D unclear. The V end lost 2 bases, the J end lost 5 bases, and 18 bases lay between the germline ends. Germline V lookup: CDR1 SGHAT, CDR2 FQNNGV. This CDR3 is built from 17 residues. The CDR3 sequence: CASSLRRLHEPNEKLFF. As DNA, the CDR3 is TGTGCCAGCAGCTTAAGAAGGTTACACGAACCCAATGAAAAACTGTTTTTT.

The chain links TRBV2 to TRBJ1-5; D is possibly TRBD1 (5 bases). CDR3 size: 14 residues. Germline V gene lookup returns CDR1 SNHLY and CDR2 FYNNEI. V was shortened by 6 bases and J by 4 bases, with 13 bases between the two germline ends. CDR3 residues: CASRASGTNQPQHF. CDR3 sequence (DNA): TGTGCCAGCAGAGCCTCAGGGACGAATCAGCCCCAGCATTTT.

The CDR3 DNA reads TGTGCCAGCGGGATTCCCCATCAGCCCCAGCATTTT. Amino acids: CASGIPHQPQHF. V and J are TRBV11-3 and TRBJ1-5; no firm D call. Trimming cost V 8 bases and J 5 bases, with 10 bases left between them. This CDR3 region has 12 residues. CDR1 is SGHNT and CDR2 is YENEEA in the germline V gene.

V gene TRBV6-1 combines with J gene TRBJ1-4; D unclear. V lost 5 bases, J lost 10 bases, and 8 bases lay in between. The CDR3 runs 11 residues. CDR1 and CDR2 (germline): MNHNS, SASEGT. CDR3 protein: CASSLGAKLFF. As DNA, the CDR3 is TGTGCCAGCAGTCTAGGCGCAAAACTGTTTTTT.

The J gene is TRBJ2-3, the V gene TRBV7-9, with TRBD2 identical over 8 bases. There are 19 residues in the CDR3. Germline CDR1 is SEHNR and CDR2 is FQNEAQ (reference sequence). The ends lost 1 base at V and 8 bases at J; junction bases unmatched: 20. The CDR3 region has the DNA TGTGCCAGCAGCTTAGGTGTTGGTTATTCCGGGGGGAGCGGGGGTACGCAGTATTTT. It codes for CASSLGVGYSGGSGGTQYF.

The chain is built from TRBV10-3 and TRBJ1-5; the match to TRBD1 covers 7 bases. This CDR3 comprises 15 residues. The germline V gene encodes CDR1 ENHRY and CDR2 SYGVKD. The V segment lost 10 bases and the J segment 0 bases; nucleotides outside the gene matches: 9. CDR3 nucleotide sequence: TGTGCCACCGCTATGGGACAGTATAGCAATCAGCCCCAGCATTTT. Translating it yields CATAMGQYSNQPQHF.

V and J are TRBV9 and TRBJ2-7; 7 bases are a match to TRBD1. The length of the CDR3 is 16 residues. Germline trimming cut 0 bases from V and 4 bases from J; bases unmatched to any gene: 10. Germline V gene lookup returns CDR1 SGDLS and CDR2 YYNGEE. CDR3 nucleotides: TGTGCCAGCAGCGTAGATGTCGGGACAGATGGTTACGAGCAGTACTTC. Its protein product is CASSVDVGTDGYEQYF.

This sequence joins TRBV30 and TRBJ2-4; 8 bases fit TRBD1. Losses at the gene ends were 6 bases for V and 8 bases for J; bases not matched to a gene: 6. This CDR3 is 12 amino acids long. The germline CDR1 and CDR2 sequences are GTSNPN and SVGIG (reference sequence). CDR3 coding DNA: TGTGCCTGTGGACAGGGTCGGGACATTCAGTACTTC. Amino acids: CACGQGRDIQYF.

This chain uses TRBV6-5 with TRBJ2-7; 7 bases agree with TRBD1. V was pared by 2 bases and J by 6 bases, with 4 bases of the junction left unmatched. This CDR3 comprises 13 residues. In germline, CDR1 is MNHEY, CDR2 SVGAGI. CDR3 sequence (DNA): TGTGCCAGCAGTTACGGCGACAGGGCCGAGCAGTACTTC. This translates into CASSYGDRAEQYF.

The chain combines TRBV7-9 with TRBJ1-3; no clear D. Germline V gene lookup returns CDR1 SEHNR and CDR2 FQNEAQ (reference sequence). V shed 4 bases and J shed 0 bases, with 13 bases lying between them. The CDR3 is 16 residues long. The CDR3 nucleotides read TGTGCCAGCAGCTCCCCGCCAGGACTCTCTGGAAACACCATATATTTT. Protein: CASSSPPGLSGNTIYF.

This sequence joins TRBV7-3 and TRBJ2-3, with D possibly matching TRBD2 (6 bases). The CDR3 runs to 14 residues. Trimming took 2 bases from V and 5 from J, leaving 11 bases between them. Germline lookup yields CDR1 SGHTA and CDR2 FQGTGA. This chain's CDR3 is CASSLGGGRDTQYF. The CDR3 nucleotides read TGTGCCAGCAGCTTAGGAGGAGGGAGAGATACGCAGTATTTT.

In its sample, this clone was seen many times. This chain connects TRBV2 to TRBJ1-1; D remains unclear. CDR1 and CDR2 (germline): SNHLY, FYNNEI. The CDR3 loop spans 14 amino acids. Trimming left V 6 bases short and J 1 base short, with 12 bases between. CDR3 bases: TGTGCCAGCAGGCCCCGCGCGACGAACACTGAAGCTTTCTTT. Translating gives CASRPRATNTEAFF.

V is TRBV7-8 and J is TRBJ1-1; TRBD1 aligns across 7 bases. CDR3 length equals 18 residues. The ends lost 0 bases at V and 2 bases at J; junction bases unmatched: 12. Germline V lookup: CDR1 SGHVS, CDR2 FQNEAQ. The CDR3 DNA follows: TGTGCCAGCAGCTTAGCGTCGAGGGGAGGGGACAGCAACACTGAAGCTTTCTTT. The encoded protein is CASSLASRGGDSNTEAFF. The whole variable domain, filled in from reference TRBV7-8 and TRBJ1-1, reads GAGVSQSPRYKVAKRGQDVALRCDPISGHVSLFWYQQALGQGPEFLTYFQNEAQLDKSGLPSDRFFAERPEGSVSTLKIQRTQQEDSAVYLCASSLASRGGDSNTEAFFGQGTRLTVV.

The chain couples TRBV10-3 to TRBJ1-1; maybe TRBD1 (5 bases). Germline V CDR1 and CDR2: ENHRY, SYGVKD. Trimming removed 3 bases at V and 3 bases at J, with 11 bases between. The CDR3 spans 14 residues. This CDR3 is CAISDGGGDTEAFF. CDR3 bases: TGTGCCATCAGTGATGGGGGAGGGGACACTGAAGCTTTCTTT.

The gene calls are TRBV28 and TRBJ1-2; 12 bases line up with TRBD1. After removal of 5 bases from V and 4 bases from J, the junction contained 8 bases not matched to a gene. The V gene's germline CDR1 is MDHEN and CDR2 SYDVKM. This CDR3 contains 16 residues. CDR3 sequence reads: CASSDWDRGRSYGYTF. The CDR3 DNA reads as TGTGCCAGCAGTGATTGGGACAGGGGGCGCAGCTATGGCTACACCTTC.

This chain links TRBV2 with TRBJ2-7; perhaps TRBD2 as D (6 bases). The V gene's germline CDR1 is SNHLY and CDR2 FYNNEI. There are 15 residues in the CDR3. Trimming removed 7 bases at V and 4 bases at J, with 20 bases between. CDR3 loop: CASILRGLGGYEQYF. In DNA form, the CDR3 reads TGTGCCAGCATTTTGAGGGGCCTTGGGGGGTACGAGCAGTACTTC.

V gene TRBV2 combines with J gene TRBJ2-5, with D possibly matching TRBD2 (7 bases). V lost 6 bases and J 3 bases, leaving 20 bases between the germline ends. This CDR3 has 16 residues. Germline V lookup: CDR1 SNHLY, CDR2 FYNNEI. The CDR3 DNA reads TGTGCCAGCAGGGCCGCGGGGGCCCCTTTAAAAGAGACCCAGTACTTC. The encoded protein is CASRAAGAPLKETQYF.

The rearrangement joins TRBV7-9 to TRBJ2-3; 7 bases are shared with TRBD1. This CDR3 spans 16 amino acids. The trim removed 2 bases at V and 4 bases at J, leaving 9 bases unmatched. Germline values: CDR1 SEHNR, CDR2 FQNEAQ (reference sequence). The CDR3, as DNA: TGTGCCAGCAGCTTAACCTCGGGACAGACCGCAGATACGCAGTATTTT. This gives the protein CASSLTSGQTADTQYF.

This chain uses TRBV5-5 with TRBJ1-2; D is possibly TRBD1 (5 bases). The CDR3 spans 12 residues. Per the germline V gene, CDR1 is SGHKS and CDR2 is YYEKEE (reference sequence). Trimming shortened V by 9 bases and J by 4 bases, and 13 bases separated the two germline ends. Here the CDR3 reads CATQEGPYGYTF. CDR3 DNA sequence: TGTGCCACCCAGGAGGGACCCTATGGCTACACCTTC.

The chain is built from TRBV7-2 and TRBJ1-5; perhaps TRBD1 as D (5 bases). Per the germline V gene, CDR1 is SGHTA and CDR2 is FQGNSA. V shed 3 bases and J shed 0 bases, with 9 bases lying between them. The CDR3 covers 15 residues. The CDR3 DNA reads as TGTGCCAGCAGCTTGGGGGACCATAGCAATCAGCCCCAGCATTTT. It is translated as CASSLGDHSNQPQHF.

A few counts support this clone. The V and J genes are TRBV5-1 and TRBJ1-6; D uncertain. The CDR3 loop spans 15 amino acids. V shed 0 bases and J shed 5 bases, with 9 bases lying between them. Germline lookup yields CDR1 SGHRS and CDR2 YFSETQ. CDR3 region: CASSLEGVNNSPLHF. The CDR3 DNA is TGCGCCAGCAGCTTGGAAGGAGTGAATAATTCACCCCTCCACTTT.

Here the CDR3 reads CASSYGTSGGAHEQFF. In nucleotides, the CDR3 is TGTGCCAGCAGCTACGGGACTAGCGGGGGGGCGCATGAGCAGTTCTTC. The V and J genes are TRBV6-5 and TRBJ2-1; 16 bases line up with TRBD2. In germline, CDR1 is MNHEY, CDR2 SVGAGI. V was pared by 6 bases and J by 8 bases, with 7 bases of the junction left unmatched. There are 16 residues in the CDR3.

The chain joins TRBV2 to TRBJ2-3; D is unresolved. This CDR3 has 12 residues. Germline-derived CDR1 and CDR2 are SNHLY and FYNNEI. Between the trimmed V and J ends, which lost 2 bases and 3 bases, there was a span of 3 bases. CDR3 amino acids: CASSERTDTQYF. In DNA, the CDR3 is TGTGCCAGCAGTGAAAGAACAGATACGCAGTATTTT.

The CDR3 loop is CASSRVGQGIDTQYF. For the CDR3, the DNA is TGTGCCAGCAGTCGCGTTGGCCAGGGGATAGATACGCAGTATTTT. V and J are TRBV7-6 and TRBJ2-3, with a possible D match to TRBD1 (6 bases). The germline CDR1 and CDR2 sequences are SGHVS and FNYEAQ. The CDR3 loop spans 15 amino acids. V lost 6 bases, J lost 5 bases, and 18 bases lay in between.

The genes are TRBV2 and TRBJ2-7, with D possibly called TRBD1 or TRBD2 (7 bases each). This CDR3 has 15 amino acids. CDR1 SNHLY and CDR2 FYNNEI come from the germline V gene. Trimming stripped 7 bases from V and 2 bases from J, with 18 bases between. Written as DNA, the CDR3 is TGTGCCAGCACCTGGGGGGGCAGGGGGACCTACGAGCAGTACTTC. The encoded protein is CASTWGGRGTYEQYF.

The J gene is TRBJ1-4, the V gene TRBV6-4; 7 bases agree with TRBD1. CDR3 length: 19 residues. Losses at the gene ends were 7 bases for V and 6 bases for J; bases not matched to a gene: 23. Germline values: CDR1 MRHNA, CDR2 SNTAGT. For the CDR3, the DNA is TGTGCCAGCAATTTAACAGGGGCTCAACTCACTCCATGTGATGAAAAACTGTTTTTT. Protein sequence: CASNLTGAQLTPCDEKLFF.